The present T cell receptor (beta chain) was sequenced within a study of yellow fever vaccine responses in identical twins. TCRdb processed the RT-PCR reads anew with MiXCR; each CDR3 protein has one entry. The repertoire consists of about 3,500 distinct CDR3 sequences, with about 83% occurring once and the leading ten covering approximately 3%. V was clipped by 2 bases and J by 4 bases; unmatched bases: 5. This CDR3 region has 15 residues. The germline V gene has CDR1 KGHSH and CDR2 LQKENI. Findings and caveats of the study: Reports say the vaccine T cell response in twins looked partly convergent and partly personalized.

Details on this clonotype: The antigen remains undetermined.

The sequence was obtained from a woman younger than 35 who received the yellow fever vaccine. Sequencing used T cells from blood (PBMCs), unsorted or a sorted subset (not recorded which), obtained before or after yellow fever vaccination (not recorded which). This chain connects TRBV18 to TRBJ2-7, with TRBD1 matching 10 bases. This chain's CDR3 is CASSPTTGGEYEQYF. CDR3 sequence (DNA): TGTGCCAGCTCACCAACGACAGGGGGCGAATACGAGCAGTACTTC.